The 7 T cell receptor beta chains reported below all come from one sample, sequenced in a study of persistence of HIV-infected CD4 T cells. No antigens are known for them. Sequencing used immunoSEQ version 4 in survey mode. The assay was immunoSEQ multiplex PCR, and TCRdb's table has in-frame clones only and misses some. The sample yields more than 35,000 clones, around 80% seen once. Cells were stimulated with CMV-infected fibroblast lysates at roughly 10 ug/mL. Sorted nonresponding memory CD4+ T cells were CD40L-negative, CD69-negative, CD45RO-high. This material consisted of CD4+ T cells sorted from PBMCs after approximately 20-hour stimulation, taken from a patient who received antiretroviral therapy. These receptors all stem from an adult man with HIV who was CMV-seropositive.

The chain recombines TRBV6-5 with TRBJ2-3; 7 nucleotides line up with TRBD1. Germline CDR1 reads MNHEY; CDR2 reads SVGAGI. This CDR3 region has 14 residues. Trimming at V came to 7 bases and at J to 3 bases, leaving 7 bases not matched to a gene. CDR3 in DNA: TGTGCCAGCATGGAGAGGGGGCGGACAGATACGCAGTATTTT. This codes for CASMERGRTDTQYF.

The chain employs TRBV10-2 and TRBJ1-6; D gene uncertain. Per the germline V gene, CDR1 is WSHSY and CDR2 is SAAADI. This CDR3 spans 16 amino acids. Trimming left V 2 bases short and J 1 base short, with 9 bases between. Here the CDR3 reads CASSEGGISYNSPLHF. The CDR3 bases are TGCGCCAGCAGTGAGGGAGGGATTTCCTATAATTCACCCCTCCACTTT.

The chain combines TRBV28 with TRBJ2-3; 8 nucleotides align to TRBD1. CDR1 is MDHEN, CDR2 SYDVKM, per germline. The CDR3 spans 14 residues. Trimming at V came to 3 bases and at J to 5 bases, leaving 4 bases not matched to a gene. The CDR3 coding sequence is TGTGCCAGCAGTTTTAGGACAGGGTTAGATACGCAGTATTTT. Translation: CASSFRTGLDTQYF.

The rearrangement links TRBV28 to TRBJ1-3; D is undetermined. Germline loops: CDR1 MDHEN, CDR2 SYDVKM. V was trimmed by 5 bases and J by 0 bases, leaving 8 bases between them. The CDR3 has 14 amino acids. CDR3 in DNA: TGTGCCAGCAGTCCACCTTCCTCTGGAAACACCATATATTTT. Protein product: CASSPPSSGNTIYF.

The V gene is TRBV4-1, the J gene TRBJ2-1; 8 nucleotides line up with TRBD2. J gave up 5 bases and V 0 bases, and 12 bases lay outside the gene matches. This CDR3 has 18 residues. Germline CDR1 and CDR2: MGHRA and YSYEKL. This CDR3 is CASSQDAGGSGVNNEQFF. The CDR3 DNA follows: TGCGCCAGCAGCCAAGATGCGGGCGGTAGCGGGGTCAACAATGAGCAGTTCTTC.

This clone turned up a few times. V gene TRBV10-1 combines with J gene TRBJ1-2; D unresolved. Germline CDR1 reads WNHNN; CDR2 reads SYGVQD (reference sequence). Trimming removed 7 bases from V and 2 bases from J, with 17 bases in between. The CDR3 contains 15 residues. The CDR3 DNA is TGCGCCAGCACCTCCCCAACGGACGGGAACTATGGCTACACCTTC. Residues: CASTSPTDGNYGYTF.

The chain carries TRBV5-8 and TRBJ1-5; D may be TRBD1 (5 bases). The CDR3 runs to 14 residues. Germline V gene lookup returns CDR1 SGHTS and CDR2 YDEGEE. Trimming pared 2 bases from V and 3 bases from J, leaving 9 bases between. CDR3 protein: CASSLGGANQPQHF. The CDR3 coding sequence is TGTGCCAGCAGCTTAGGAGGGGCCAATCAGCCCCAGCATTTT. The entire variable domain, with the rest obtained from reference TRBV5-8 and TRBJ1-5, is as follows: EAGVTQSPTHLIKTRGQQATLRCSPISGHTSVYWYQQALGLGLQFLLWYDEGEERNRGNFPPRFSGRQFPNYSSELNVNALELEDSALYLCASSLGGANQPQHFGDGTRLSIL.